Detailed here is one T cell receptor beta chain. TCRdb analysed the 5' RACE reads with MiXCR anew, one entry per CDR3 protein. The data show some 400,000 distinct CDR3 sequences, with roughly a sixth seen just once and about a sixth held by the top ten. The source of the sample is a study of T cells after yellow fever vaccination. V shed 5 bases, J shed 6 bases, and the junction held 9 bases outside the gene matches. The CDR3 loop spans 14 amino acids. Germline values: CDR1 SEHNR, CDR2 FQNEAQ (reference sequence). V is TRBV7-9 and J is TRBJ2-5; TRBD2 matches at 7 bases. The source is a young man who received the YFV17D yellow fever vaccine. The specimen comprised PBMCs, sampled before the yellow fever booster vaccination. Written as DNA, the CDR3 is TGTGCCAGCAGCCCGAGCGGGACTTGGCAGACCCAGTACTTC. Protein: CASSPSGTWQTQYF. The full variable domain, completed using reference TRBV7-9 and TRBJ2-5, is DTGVSQNPRHKITKRGQNVTFRCDPISEHNRLYWYRQTLGQGPEFLTYFQNEAQLEKSRLLSDRFSAERPKGSFSTLEIQRTEQGDSAMYLCASSPSGTWQTQYFGPGTRLLVL.